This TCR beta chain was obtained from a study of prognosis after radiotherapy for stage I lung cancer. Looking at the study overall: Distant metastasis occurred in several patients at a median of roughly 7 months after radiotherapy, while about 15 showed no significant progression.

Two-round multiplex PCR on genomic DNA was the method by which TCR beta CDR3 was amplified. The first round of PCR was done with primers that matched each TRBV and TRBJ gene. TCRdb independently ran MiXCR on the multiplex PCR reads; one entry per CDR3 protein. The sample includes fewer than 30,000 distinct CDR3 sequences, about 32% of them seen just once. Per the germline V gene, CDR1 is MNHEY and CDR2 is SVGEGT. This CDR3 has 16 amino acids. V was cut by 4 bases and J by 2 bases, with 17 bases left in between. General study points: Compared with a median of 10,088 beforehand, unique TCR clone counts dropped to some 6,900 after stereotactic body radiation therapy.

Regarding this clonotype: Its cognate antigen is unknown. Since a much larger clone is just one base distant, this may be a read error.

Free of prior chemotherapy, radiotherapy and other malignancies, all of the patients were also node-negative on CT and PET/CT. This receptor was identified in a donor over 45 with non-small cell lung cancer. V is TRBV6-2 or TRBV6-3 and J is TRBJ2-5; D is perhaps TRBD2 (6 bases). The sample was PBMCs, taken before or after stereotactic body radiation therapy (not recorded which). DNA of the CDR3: TGTGCCAGCAGTTTAACCGGGAATAGCGGACAAGAGACCCAGTACTTC. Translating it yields CASSLTGNSGQETQYF.